This T cell receptor beta chain derives from a study of cytomegalovirus exposure and HLA in healthy donors. Germline lookup yields CDR1 GTSNPN and CDR2 SVGIG (reference sequence). V dropped 0 bases and J dropped 8 bases, with 8 bases sitting between them. CDR3 size: 12 residues. The PCR used 60 Vbeta and 13 Jbeta primers. Some clones are missing from TCRdb's copy, which holds only in-frame ones; the method was immunoSEQ multiplex PCR. The data contain some 140,000 clones, around 82% of them seen just once; the ten biggest clones take up more than 0.95%. The specimen was PBMCs. The chain uses TRBV30 and TRBJ2-1; D is possibly TRBD2 (6 bases). This clonotype was sampled from a man between 45 and 60 years old in good health and CMV-seronegative. CDR3 amino acids: CAWSVWGDEQFF. Written as DNA, the CDR3 is TGTGCCTGGAGTGTATGGGGGGATGAGCAGTTCTTC.